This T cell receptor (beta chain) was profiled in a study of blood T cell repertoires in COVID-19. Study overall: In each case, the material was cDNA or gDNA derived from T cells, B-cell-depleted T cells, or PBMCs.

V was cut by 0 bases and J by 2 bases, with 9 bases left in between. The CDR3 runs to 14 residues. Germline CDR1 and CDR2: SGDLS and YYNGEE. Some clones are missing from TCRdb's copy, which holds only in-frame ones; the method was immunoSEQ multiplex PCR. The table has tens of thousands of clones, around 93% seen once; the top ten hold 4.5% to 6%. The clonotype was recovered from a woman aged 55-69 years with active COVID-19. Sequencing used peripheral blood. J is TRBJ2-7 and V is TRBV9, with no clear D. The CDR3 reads CASSVDYRAYEQYF. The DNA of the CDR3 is TGTGCCAGCAGCGTAGATTACCGGGCCTACGAGCAGTACTTC.